The entry below gives a single T cell receptor (beta chain) sequence along with its context. The source of the sample is a study of blood T cell repertoires in COVID-19. Study in general: Material from acute and convalescent COVID-19 was sourced from the United States, Italy and Spain. From T cells, B-cell-depleted T cells, or PBMCs came the material, which was cDNA or gDNA.

Under the authors' procedure: Amplification from reference gene primers served as the basis for estimated nucleated cell counts. TCRdb's copy holds only in-frame clones and misses some; the assay was immunoSEQ multiplex PCR. That table furnishes V, J and clone size, whereas the DNA furnished D and trimming. The table lists tens of thousands of clones, about nine tenths of them singletons. This clonotype originated in a man aged 25 to 40 with acute or convalescent COVID-19. Input material: peripheral blood.

CDR3 sequence reads: CATSHVSWAYGYTF. The CDR3 DNA is TGTGCCACCAGCCACGTGAGTTGGGCCTATGGCTACACCTTC. The rearrangement links TRBV21-1 to TRBJ1-2; no check of the table's D call, TRBD1, against the DNA was made. TRBV21-1 is an annotated pseudogene. CDR3 length equals 14 residues.